The TCR beta chain described here comes from a study of T cell repertoires in cytomegalovirus infection. Study-wide context: An indication of both CMV infection and matching HLA type came from public TCR beta signatures. Findings and limits, study-wide: Carriers of CMV and the relevant HLA type were discriminated by public TCR beta frequency.

TCRdb itself ran the reads through MiXCR, one entry per CDR3 protein. The data contain some 400,000 distinct CDR3 sequences, 31% of them singletons. Germline CDR1 SEHNR, CDR2 FQNEAQ (reference sequence). The germline V and J ends were trimmed by 10 bases and 0 bases, with 13 bases remaining between them. CDR3 length: 14 residues. On this clonotype: Its target is unknown.

Sample: PBMCs. This TCR was recovered from a human donor in good health (CMV status not recorded). Some clones in this sample may be carry-over from other donors' samples. This chain links TRBV7-9 with TRBJ1-3; D is ambiguous. CDR3 region: CAIQEDGSGNTIYF. Written as DNA, the CDR3 is TGTGCCATCCAAGAGGACGGCTCTGGAAACACCATATATTTT.